This record looks at one TCR beta chain sequence and its context. This clone has only a few counts. It has no known antigen specificity. It has no much larger one-base neighbor in the sample; base qualities were not kept. The data originate from a study of cytomegalovirus exposure and HLA in healthy donors listed by TCRdb under 2017. Describing the broader study: An earlier analysis of roughly 570 of the donors reported around 280 Gb of sequence data and around 110 million unique TCR beta sequences obtained from around 190 million T cells. An early release covering roughly 640 HLA-typed donors comprised about 310 gigabases of sequencing data and approximately 80 million unique TCR sequences. The genetic ancestry cluster associated with self-reported Caucasian donors included around four fifths of the approximately 410 genotyped donors. The aim of the study was to test whether cataloging public T cell receptors could identify signatures of past pathogen exposure. Using immunosequencing, the study profiled T cell repertoires from around 680 subjects and related those repertoires to cytomegalovirus serostatus. Besides the first cohort of some 670 subjects, a separate validation cohort made up of roughly 120 different subjects was used. To predict cytomegalovirus infection status, the study brought together high-throughput TCR immunosequencing, statistical association of individual TCRs with disease status, and machine learning. To study patterns of TCR occurrence, a later analysis re-analyzed previously published TCR beta repertoires from 650 to 750 donors and added high-resolution HLA genotyping. Rather than drawing on any new phenotypic data, the later analysis identified candidate immune exposures from TCR beta sequences and the way those sequences occurred across donors. To decide whether each TCR beta V gene segment behaved as functional or pseudogenic, an earlier analysis of 587 of the donors relied on high-throughput TCR beta sequencing. Donor age, sex, ethnicity and CMV serostatus were compiled alongside the repertoire data. Genome-wide SNP genotypes for about 65% of the roughly 670 donors were used in a later genetic analysis, which treated that subset as a discovery cohort. All discovery cohort repertoires had been generated using a single sequencing platform. Class I and class II HLA loci were covered by the typing at four-digit resolution. Typing coverage varied by locus: about 629-630 donors for A, B, C, DRB1 and DQB1; approximately 520 for DQA1; about 590 for DPA1; more than 450 for DPB1. Because of strong linkage in the cohort, roughly five DR-DQ haplotypes were treated as single units for association and clustering. Across about 380 genotyped donors of the cohort, an average of about 200,000 unique TCR beta nucleotide sequences per donor were sequenced, and roughly 18% of those sequences were non-productive.

Study-level results and caveats: In a later analysis, the rate of TCR association differed among HLA loci, with DRB1 alleles having the most associated TCRs and HLA-C alleles having the fewest. Correlated functional status among segregating V segments might be attributable to linkage disequilibrium, but an unknown experimental factor could not be ruled out. In a later genetic analysis, a missense DCLRE1C variant was associated with V-gene and J-gene trimming of TCR beta chains, and the association was replicated in an independent cohort. According to a later analysis, parvovirus B19, influenza, CMV and Epstein-Barr virus appeared linked to several top co-occurrence clusters. An earlier analysis of approximately 530 of the donors showed that most TCR beta V segments appeared in productive rearrangements either about 87% or about 30% of the time, which broadly matched IMGT annotations. In vitro tests confirmed that three of the cytomegalovirus-associated TCR beta chains recognize cytomegalovirus antigens. The 87-base-pair reads could not distinguish some IMGT-functional V segments, including TRBV6-2 and TRBV6-3, so those segments were excluded. Only TCR beta chains were sequenced in this cohort, and the absence of alpha or paired-chain data limited detectable features. A further reported finding was that TCR beta sequences accurately predicted the HLA-A and HLA-B alleles for most subjects in the first cohort. Because counts were too low, fewer than 20 rarely observed V segments, including chromosome 9 orphons, were excluded from the earlier analysis of 587 of the donors. In the study, approximately 160 TCR beta chains were listed as associated with cytomegalovirus. A later genetic analysis reported fewer N-insertions in productive TCRs among donors in an Asian-associated ancestry cluster than the roughly 640-donor mean. In a later analysis, more than 15,000 TCR beta sequences were associated with specific HLA alleles at a false discovery rate of 0.05. CMV serostatus was the only immune exposure information available for the cohort. The authors suggested that the approach could potentially be extended to other disease states and immunological phenotypes. Across donors, most TCR sequences were observed very rarely, whereas some public TCRs were present in many individuals. Roughly uniform sequencing depth across donors was assumed in presence/absence analyses, although this assumption may not hold. When HLA alleles, especially DR and DQ, strongly co-occurred, attributing TCR associations to individual alleles was difficult. A later analysis found that HLA-associated TCR beta chains were more clonally expanded and had lower generation probabilities than equally common non-associated chains. Because some donors lacked HLA typing at each locus, the association tests relied only on the typed subset. Cytomegalovirus status was reported to be diagnosed by the classifier with high specificity and sensitivity in both the original and validation cohorts. In a later analysis, most CMV-associated TCR beta chains were found to appear HLA-restricted, with HLA associations seemingly driven largely by CMV exposure. A group of highly shared sequence variants was considered likely to be a technical artifact of the sequencing pipeline.

CDR1 MDHEN and CDR2 SYDVKM are derived from the germline V gene. V sheds 8 bases and J sheds 2 bases, leaving 9 bases between their ends. From the cysteine through the phenylalanine, the CDR3 covers 12 amino acids. Only the CDR3 part of the read is kept: 36 bases, read in frame from the first base. The cohort was made up of 500 to 800 healthy bone marrow donors. All cohort members were sampled while nominally healthy, although unrecorded immune exposures were likely present. The donor tested CMV seronegative, placing the donor among the roughly 400 seronegative members of the cohort. A peripheral blood sample was provided by each donor, and peripheral blood mononuclear cells were used for TCR beta sequencing. The Qiagen DNeasy Blood Extraction Kit was used to extract genomic DNA from the blood cell samples. The protocol used for the library was the immunoSEQ multiplex PCR assay. For the multiplex PCR, a mixture combining 60 forward primers for TCR Vbeta segments and 13 reverse primers for TCR Jbeta segments was used. Amplification of the CDR3 region of rearranged TCR beta genes was performed with a multiplex PCR assay on genomic DNA. On the Illumina HiSeq System, the amplified TCR beta libraries were sequenced as 87-base-pair reads. The published analysis was carried out like this. A later analysis counted some 74 million unique TCR beta chains across the 650 to 700 repertoires, and some 11 million of these chains were shared by at least two donors. To remove PCR and sequencing errors, raw reads were error-corrected and collapsed into unique sequences using a nearest-neighbor algorithm that merged closely related sequences. CDR3 sequences were aligned to IMGT reference sequences to assign V, D and J gene segments. Each retained sequence needed at least a six-nucleotide match to both a V gene segment and a J gene segment. Rearrangements were called productive when the CDR3 lacked stop codons and stayed in frame with V and J; all others were non-productive. Following IMGT convention, CDR3 was defined as the stretch from the second conserved V-encoded cysteine up to the conserved J-encoded phenylalanine. Sequences without an unambiguous match to a single V gene segment were excluded from the earlier analysis of 450 to 650 of the donors. An earlier analysis of a few hundred of the donors classified V segments as functional when productive rearrangements were above 56.7% and as segregating when the standard deviation between donors was above 5%. A statistical classification framework was built for diagnosing cytomegalovirus status from the catalog of TCR beta chain sequences. A later analysis assigned V and J genes by comparing TCR nucleotide sequences with IMGT/GENE-DB human TR gene sequences. The TCRdist pipeline was used in a later analysis to assign CDR3 sequences and most-parsimonious VDJ recombination scenarios. In a later analysis, each TCR beta chain was defined by its CDR3 amino acid sequence together with its V-gene family, and reads without a unique V-gene family were excluded. To address suspected cross-contamination and a sequencing artifact, a later analysis removed several hundred highly shared, low-generation-probability nucleotide sequences. A later analysis calculated a clonal expansion index for each public chain from normalized within-repertoire ranks of inferred template counts. A later analysis computed generation probabilities with a VDJ recombination model fitted to out-of-frame rearrangements, and checked the results against IGoR. A later analysis scored TCR-TCR, TCR-HLA and TCR-CMV co-occurrence with hypergeometric tests, applying a repertoire-size bias correction to TCR pairs. To estimate false discovery rates, a later analysis permuted the HLA or CMV assignments 20 times. A later analysis grouped co-occurring TCRs with DBSCAN, adding TCRdist sequence similarity when clustering within HLA-allele-positive subsets. Repertoires with fewer than 30,000 or more than 120,000 public chains were left out of co-occurrence clustering, as were four to six repertoires with anomalous nucleotide sharing. TCRdb carries this immuneACCESS record with in-frame sequences only. Its versions omit some clonotypes, under half of them owing to an unresolved V gene in the studies checked, with the rest unexplained. V, J and clone size derive from that table, while D and trimming were established from the DNA sequence. The sample includes roughly 140,000 clones, with 60% to 80% observed a single time. The leading ten clones occupy 1.6% of the sample.

The TCR originated in a woman younger than 45 in good health and CMV-seronegative. The rearrangement joined TRBV28 to TRBJ2-5; the D segment cannot be called with confidence. The sample was PBMCs. The encoded CDR3 is CASVGFQETQYF. In nucleotide form, the sequence is TGTGCCAGCGTTGGCTTTCAAGAGACCCAGTACTTC.